These 5 T cell receptor beta chains share one sample of origin, sequenced in a study of blood T cell repertoires in COVID-19. Using immunoSEQ multiplex PCR, the repertoire was profiled, and TCRdb retains in-frame clones only, with some absent. This table holds around 180,000 clones, roughly 84% found once. The sequencing sample was made of peripheral blood. These receptors originate from a woman older than 75 with active or convalescent COVID-19.

This clone was found many times. J is TRBJ1-3 and V is TRBV4-1; tentatively, D is TRBD1 (6 bases). V was shortened by 4 bases and J by 10 bases, with 17 bases between the two germline ends. The germline V gene has CDR1 MGHRA and CDR2 YSYEKL. The CDR3 has 14 residues. The CDR3: CASSRIEKQGTIYF. CDR3 nucleotides: TGCGCCAGCAGCCGAATCGAAAAACAGGGAACCATATATTTT.

The chain uses TRBV25-1 and TRBJ2-1; TRBD2 matches at 9 bases. Germline V gene data show CDR1 as MGHDK and CDR2 as SYGVNS. The CDR3 consists of 15 residues. V dropped 6 bases and J dropped 6; count of bases not matched to a gene: 9. The CDR3 bases are TGTGCCAGCAGCAAGGTGGCGGGAGGGCTCAATGAGCAGTTCTTC. Amino acids: CASSKVAGGLNEQFF.

The chain uses TRBV29-1 and TRBJ2-7; D is perhaps TRBD2 (7 bases). CDR3 size: 13 residues. V dropped 2 bases and J dropped 5 bases, with 13 bases sitting between them. From germline, CDR1 is SQVTM and CDR2 ANQGSEA. DNA for the CDR3: TGCAGCGTTGAAACGCGGGGGCCAAACGAGCAGTACTTC. This codes for CSVETRGPNEQYF.

The gene calls are TRBV5-8 and TRBJ2-5; 9 bases agree with TRBD2. Germline CDR1 and CDR2: SGHTS and YDEGEE. The CDR3 loop spans 16 amino acids. J gave up 5 bases and V 4 bases, and 12 bases lay outside the gene matches. CDR3 loop: CASSAGGRGIGETQYF. CDR3 nucleotide sequence: TGTGCCAGCAGCGCGGGGGGGAGAGGAATTGGGGAGACCCAGTACTTC.

The chain couples TRBV21-1 to TRBJ2-1; no DNA check was done on the table's D call, TRBD1. TRBV21-1 is listed as a pseudogene. The length of the CDR3 is 17 residues. CDR3 coding DNA: TGTGCCAGCAGCAACCCAAAGACAGGGGAGACCTACAATGAGCAGTTCTTC. The encoded protein is CASSNPKTGETYNEQFF.